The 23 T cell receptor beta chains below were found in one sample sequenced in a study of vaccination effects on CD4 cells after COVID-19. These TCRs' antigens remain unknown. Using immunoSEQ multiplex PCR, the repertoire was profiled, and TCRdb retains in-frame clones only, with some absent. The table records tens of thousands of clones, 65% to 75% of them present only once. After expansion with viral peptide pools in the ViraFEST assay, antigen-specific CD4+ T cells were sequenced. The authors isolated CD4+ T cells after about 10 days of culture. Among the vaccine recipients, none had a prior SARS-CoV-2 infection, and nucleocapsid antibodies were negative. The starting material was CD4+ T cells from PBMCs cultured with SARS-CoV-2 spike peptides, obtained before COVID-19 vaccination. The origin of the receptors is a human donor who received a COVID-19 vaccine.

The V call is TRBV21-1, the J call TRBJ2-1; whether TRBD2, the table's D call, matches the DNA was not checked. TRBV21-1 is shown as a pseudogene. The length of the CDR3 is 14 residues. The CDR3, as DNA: TGTGCCAGCGAGACTAGCGGGAGGTACAATGAGCAGTTCTTC. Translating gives CASETSGRYNEQFF.

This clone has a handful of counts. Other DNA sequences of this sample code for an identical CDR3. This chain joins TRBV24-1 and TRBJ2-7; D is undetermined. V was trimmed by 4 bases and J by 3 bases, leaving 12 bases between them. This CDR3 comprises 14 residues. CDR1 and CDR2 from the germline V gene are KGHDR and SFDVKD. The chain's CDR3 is CATSEGGPSYEQYF. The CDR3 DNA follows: TGTGCCACCAGTGAGGGTGGACCCAGCTACGAGCAGTACTTC.

This CDR3 reads CASSLNQGAETQYF. CDR3 coding DNA: TGTGCCAGCAGCTTGAACCAGGGGGCAGAGACCCAGTACTTC. The chain uses TRBV11-3 and TRBJ2-5, with 8 bases matching TRBD1. The CDR3 has 14 amino acids. J was trimmed by 4 bases and V by 3 bases; bases with no gene match: 4. Per germline, CDR1 SGHNT and CDR2 YENEEA.

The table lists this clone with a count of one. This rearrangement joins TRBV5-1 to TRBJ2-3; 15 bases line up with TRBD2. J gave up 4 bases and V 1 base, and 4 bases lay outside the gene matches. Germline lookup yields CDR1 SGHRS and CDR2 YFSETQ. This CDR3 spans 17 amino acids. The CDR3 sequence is CASSLMGLAGGPDTQYF. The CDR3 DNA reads TGCGCCAGCAGCTTGATGGGACTAGCGGGGGGCCCAGATACGCAGTATTTT.

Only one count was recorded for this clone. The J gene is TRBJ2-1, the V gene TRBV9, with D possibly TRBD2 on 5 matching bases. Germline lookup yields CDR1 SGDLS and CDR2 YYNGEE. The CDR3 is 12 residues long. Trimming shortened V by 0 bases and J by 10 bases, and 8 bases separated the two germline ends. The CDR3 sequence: CASSVAGLEQFF. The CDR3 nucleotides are TGTGCCAGCAGCGTAGCAGGACTCGAGCAGTTCTTC. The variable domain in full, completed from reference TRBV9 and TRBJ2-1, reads DSGVTQTPKHLITATGQRVTLRCSPRSGDLSVYWYQQSLDQGLQFLIQYYNGEERAKGNILERFSAQQFPDLHSELNLSSLELGDSALYFCASSVAGLEQFFGPGTRLTVL.

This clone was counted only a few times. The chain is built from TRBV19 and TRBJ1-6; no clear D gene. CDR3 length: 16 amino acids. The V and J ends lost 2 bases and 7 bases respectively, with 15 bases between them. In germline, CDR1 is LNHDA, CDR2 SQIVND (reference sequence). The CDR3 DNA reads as TGTGCCAGTAGTATAAAGGCAGGATACCGCAATTCACCCCTCCACTTT. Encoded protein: CASSIKAGYRNSPLHF.

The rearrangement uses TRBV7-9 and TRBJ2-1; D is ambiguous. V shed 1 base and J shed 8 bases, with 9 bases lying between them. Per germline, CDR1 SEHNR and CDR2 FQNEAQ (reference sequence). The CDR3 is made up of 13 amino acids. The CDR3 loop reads CASSLGLNDEQFF. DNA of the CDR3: TGTGCCAGCAGCTTAGGCCTAAATGATGAGCAGTTCTTC.

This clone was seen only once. The CDR3 coding sequence is TGCGCCAGCAGCCAAACCGGGACAGGGTTCAGTACCGGGGAGCTGTTTTTT. Amino acid sequence: CASSQTGTGFSTGELFF. The V call is TRBV4-1, the J call TRBJ2-2, with 9 bases fitting TRBD1. The CDR3 runs to 17 residues. With V trimmed by 2 bases and J by 5 bases, 9 bases remained unmatched. The germline V gene encodes CDR1 MGHRA and CDR2 YSYEKL.

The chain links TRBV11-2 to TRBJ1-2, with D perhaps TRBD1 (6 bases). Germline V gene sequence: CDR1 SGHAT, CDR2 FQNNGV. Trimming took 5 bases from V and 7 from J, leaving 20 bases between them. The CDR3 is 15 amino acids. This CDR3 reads CASSQIRGAWGGYTF. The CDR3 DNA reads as TGTGCCAGCAGCCAAATCAGGGGCGCATGGGGTGGCTACACCTTC.

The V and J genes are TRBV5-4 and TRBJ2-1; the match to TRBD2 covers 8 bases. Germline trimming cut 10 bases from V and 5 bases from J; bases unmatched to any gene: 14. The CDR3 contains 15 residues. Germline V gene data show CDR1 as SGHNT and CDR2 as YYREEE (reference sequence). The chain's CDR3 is CASHLRTSRNNEQFF. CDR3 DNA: TGTGCCTCTCATCTCAGGACTAGCCGGAACAATGAGCAGTTCTTC. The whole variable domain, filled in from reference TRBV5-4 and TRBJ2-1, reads ETGVTQSPTHLIKTRGQQVTLRCSSQSGHNTVSWYQQALGQGPQFIFQYYREEENGRGNFPPRFSGLQFPNYSSELNVNALELDDSALYLCASHLRTSRNNEQFFGPGTRLTVL.

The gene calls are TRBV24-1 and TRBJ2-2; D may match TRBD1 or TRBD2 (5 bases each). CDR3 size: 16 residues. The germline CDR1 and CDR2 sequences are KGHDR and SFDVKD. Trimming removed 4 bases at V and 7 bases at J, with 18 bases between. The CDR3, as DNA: TGTGCCACCAGTGAATCCGGGACCCTTTTAGGCGGGGAGCTGTTTTTT. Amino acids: CATSESGTLLGGELFF.

CDR3 protein: CASSTPGQPYEQYF. The CDR3, as DNA: TGTGCCAGTAGTACACCGGGACAGCCCTACGAGCAGTACTTC. The chain uses TRBV19 and TRBJ2-7, with 7 positions matching TRBD1. J gave up 2 bases and V 4 bases, and 5 bases lay outside the gene matches. Germline CDR1 and CDR2: LNHDA and SQIVND (reference sequence). This CDR3 is 14 amino acids long.

The CDR3 region is CASSPHVEFAGYTF. The CDR3 nucleotides are TGTGCCAGCAGCCCCCACGTAGAGTTTGCTGGCTACACCTTC. The chain joins TRBV9 to TRBJ1-2; D ambiguous. Germline V gene sequence: CDR1 SGDLS, CDR2 YYNGEE. Deletions cut 4 bases from V and 7 bases from J, with 17 bases between. The CDR3 length is 14 residues. The whole variable domain, remainder taken from reference TRBV9 and TRBJ1-2, is DSGVTQTPKHLITATGQRVTLRCSPRSGDLSVYWYQQSLDQGLQFLIQYYNGEERAKGNILERFSAQQFPDLHSELNLSSLELGDSALYFCASSPHVEFAGYTFGSGTRLTVV.

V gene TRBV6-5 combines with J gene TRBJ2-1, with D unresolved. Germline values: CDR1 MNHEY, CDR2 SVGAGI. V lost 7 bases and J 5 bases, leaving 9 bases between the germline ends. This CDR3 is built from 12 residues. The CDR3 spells CASTAYNNEQFF. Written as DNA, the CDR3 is TGTGCCAGCACGGCGTATAACAATGAGCAGTTCTTC.

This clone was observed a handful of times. In DNA form, the CDR3 reads TGCGCCAGCAGTTCTCCCTCCTACAATGAGCAGTTCTTC. Its protein product is CASSSPSYNEQFF. The chain couples TRBV5-1 to TRBJ2-1; D not certain. Trimming shortened V by 5 bases and J by 0 bases, and 6 bases separated the two germline ends. The CDR3 consists of 13 residues. Germline values: CDR1 SGHRS, CDR2 YFSETQ.

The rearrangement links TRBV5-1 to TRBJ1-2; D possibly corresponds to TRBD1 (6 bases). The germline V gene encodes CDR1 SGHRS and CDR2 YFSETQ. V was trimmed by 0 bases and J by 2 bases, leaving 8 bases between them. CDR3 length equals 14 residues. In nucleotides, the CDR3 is TGCGCCAGCAGCTTGGCCGACAGGAACTATGGCTACACCTTC. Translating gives CASSLADRNYGYTF.

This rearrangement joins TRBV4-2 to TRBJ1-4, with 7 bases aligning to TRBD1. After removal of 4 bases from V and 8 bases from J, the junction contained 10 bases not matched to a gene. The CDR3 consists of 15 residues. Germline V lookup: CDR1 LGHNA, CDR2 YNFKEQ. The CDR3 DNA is TGTGCCAGCAGCCCATGGACAGGATTGGAGGAAAAACTGTTTTTT. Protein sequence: CASSPWTGLEEKLFF.

The CDR3 nucleotides are TGTGCCAGCAGTTACTCAGGGCTTGGCGAGCAGTTCTTC. It yields the protein CASSYSGLGEQFF. The gene calls are TRBV6-5 and TRBJ2-1; no clear D. CDR1 and CDR2 (germline): MNHEY, SVGAGI. This CDR3 is built from 13 residues. The ends were cut back, 0 bases at V and 10 bases at J, with 10 bases in the middle.

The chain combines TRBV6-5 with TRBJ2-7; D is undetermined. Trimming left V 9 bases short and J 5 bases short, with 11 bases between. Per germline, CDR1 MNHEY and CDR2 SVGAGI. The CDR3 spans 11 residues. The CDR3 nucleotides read TGTGCCAGTCGGTATGAGCACGAGCAGTACTTC. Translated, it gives CASRYEHEQYF.

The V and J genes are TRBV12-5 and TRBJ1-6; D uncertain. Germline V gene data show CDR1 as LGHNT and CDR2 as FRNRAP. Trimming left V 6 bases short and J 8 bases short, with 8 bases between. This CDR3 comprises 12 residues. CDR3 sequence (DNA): TGTGCTAGTGGCCTGGACGATTCACCCCTCCACTTT. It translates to CASGLDDSPLHF.

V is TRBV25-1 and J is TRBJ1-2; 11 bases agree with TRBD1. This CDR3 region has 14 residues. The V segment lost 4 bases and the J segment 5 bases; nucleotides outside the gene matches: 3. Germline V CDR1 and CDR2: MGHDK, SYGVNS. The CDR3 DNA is TGTGCCAGCAGTGGGGACAGGGGGTTTTATGGCTACACCTTC. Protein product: CASSGDRGFYGYTF.

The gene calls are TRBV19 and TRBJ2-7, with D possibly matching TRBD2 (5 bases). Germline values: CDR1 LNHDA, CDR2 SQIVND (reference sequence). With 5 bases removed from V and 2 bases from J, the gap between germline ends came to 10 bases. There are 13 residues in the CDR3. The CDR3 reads CASSQRETYEQYF. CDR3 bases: TGTGCCAGTAGTCAACGGGAAACCTACGAGCAGTACTTC. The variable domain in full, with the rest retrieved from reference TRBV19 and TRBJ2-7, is DGGITQSPKYLFRKEGQNVTLSCEQNLNHDAMYWYRQDPGQGLRLIYYSQIVNDFQKGDIAEGYSVSREKKESFPLTVTSAQKNPTAFYLCASSQRETYEQYFGPGTRLTVT.

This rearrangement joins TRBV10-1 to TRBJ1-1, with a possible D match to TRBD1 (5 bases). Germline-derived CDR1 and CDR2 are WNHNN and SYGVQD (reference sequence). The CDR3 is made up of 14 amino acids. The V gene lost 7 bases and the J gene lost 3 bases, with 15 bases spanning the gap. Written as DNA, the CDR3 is TGCGCCAGCAAACCTACAGGATTACACACTGAAGCTTTCTTT. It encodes CASKPTGLHTEAFF.